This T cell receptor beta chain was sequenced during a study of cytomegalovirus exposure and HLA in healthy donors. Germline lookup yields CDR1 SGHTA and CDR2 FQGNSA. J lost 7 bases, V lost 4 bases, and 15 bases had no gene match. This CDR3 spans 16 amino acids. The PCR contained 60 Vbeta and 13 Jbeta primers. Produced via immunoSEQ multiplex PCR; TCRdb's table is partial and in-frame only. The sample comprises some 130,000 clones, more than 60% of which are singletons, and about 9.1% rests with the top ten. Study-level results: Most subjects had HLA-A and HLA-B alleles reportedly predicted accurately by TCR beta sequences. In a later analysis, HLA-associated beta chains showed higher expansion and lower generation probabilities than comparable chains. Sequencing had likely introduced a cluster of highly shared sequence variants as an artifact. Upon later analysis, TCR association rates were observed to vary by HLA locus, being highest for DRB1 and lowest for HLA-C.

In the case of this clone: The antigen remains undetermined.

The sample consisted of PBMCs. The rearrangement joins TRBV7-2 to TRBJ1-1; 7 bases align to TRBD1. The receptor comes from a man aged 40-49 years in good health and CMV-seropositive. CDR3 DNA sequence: TGTGCCAGCAGCTCGTTGGTGGCAGGGGGTCGATATGAAGCTTTCTTT. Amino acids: CASSSLVAGGRYEAFF.